This T cell receptor beta chain appears in the sequencing data of a study of T cell changes during pregnancy in multiple sclerosis. V was cut by 4 bases and J by 7 bases, with 14 bases left in between. This CDR3 has 14 amino acids. CDR1 and CDR2 from the germline V gene are LNHDA and SQIVND (reference sequence). Using immunoSEQ multiplex PCR, the repertoire was profiled, and TCRdb retains in-frame clones only, with some absent. This sample yields tens of thousands of clones, of which around 90% are seen a single time; about 0.52% belongs to the top ten. This clonotype originated in a female donor with multiple sclerosis, enrolled in a pregnancy study. J is TRBJ1-5 and V is TRBV19; perhaps TRBD1 as D (6 bases). The sequencing used CD4+ T cells from peripheral blood mononuclear cells, collected in the second trimester of pregnancy. The CDR3, as DNA: TGTGCCAGTAGTACTACAGGGATACAACAGCCCCAGCATTTT. Protein sequence: CASSTTGIQQPQHF.